One sample yielded the 32 T cell receptor beta chains listed below, sequenced in a study of T cell responses to AZD1222 COVID-19 vaccine (dated by TCRdb to 2020 to 2023). Libraries were constructed by the immunoSEQ multiplex PCR assay. The clones in this table, taken by TCRdb from immuneACCESS, are in-frame only. Not every clone is retained; where verified, under half of the shortfall comes from an unresolved V gene, and the cause of the rest is unknown. For this sample there are around 120,000 clones; over 85% appear just once. 0.9% to 1.3% of the sample comes from the top ten. In light of the paper, this sample's time point label describes: about 28 days (+/-7) after the second vaccine dose. Here the sequenced sample was peripheral blood, taken 28 days after the second AZD1222 dose. Receptors originate from an adult who received the AZD1222 COVID-19 vaccine.

This chain connects TRBV10-3 to TRBJ2-5; 11 positions agree with TRBD2. CDR3 length: 17 residues. CDR1 and CDR2 (germline): ENHRY, SYGVKD. Trimming cost V 2 bases and J 1 base; bases outside gene matches: 6. The CDR3 sequence is CAISEGTSGGFQETQYF. The CDR3, as DNA: TGTGCCATCAGTGAGGGAACTAGCGGGGGATTCCAAGAGACCCAGTACTTC.

V and J are TRBV6-5 and TRBJ2-3, with TRBD2 matching over 7 bases. This CDR3 spans 14 amino acids. Per germline, CDR1 MNHEY and CDR2 SVGAGI. Trimming removed 8 bases from V and 1 base from J; junction bases left unmatched: 6. In nucleotides, the CDR3 is TGTGCCAGCGGCGGCGGGGGTGGCACAGATACGCAGTATTTT. Protein product: CASGGGGGTDTQYF.

This rearrangement joins TRBV10-3 to TRBJ1-2, with TRBD1 as a possible D gene (6 bases). The CDR3 is made up of 12 amino acids. V was cut by 10 bases and J by 0 bases, with 9 bases left in between. Germline CDR1 ENHRY, CDR2 SYGVKD. In nucleotides, the CDR3 is TGTGCCAACAGGGAGGCTAACTATGGCTACACCTTC. Amino acid sequence: CANREANYGYTF.

The DNA of the CDR3 is TGTGCCAGCAGCTTCCCCACTCCCGTTACTTACAATGAGCAGTTCTTC. Translation gives CASSFPTPVTYNEQFF. The gene calls are TRBV7-8 and TRBJ2-1; no clear D. CDR1 and CDR2 from the germline V gene are SGHVS and FQNEAQ. Trimming shortened V by 3 bases and J by 4 bases, and 16 bases separated the two germline ends. This CDR3 contains 16 residues.

The rearrangement links TRBV21-1 to TRBJ1-2. TRBV21-1 has pseudogene status. There are 12 residues in the CDR3. CDR3 coding DNA: TGTGCCAGCAAGTGGGTACTCTATGGCTACACCTTC. It encodes CASKWVLYGYTF.

The chain has TRBV9 and TRBJ2-3; D is perhaps TRBD2 (6 bases). The CDR3 is made up of 19 amino acids. Trimming removed 2 bases at V and 0 bases at J, with 22 bases between. The germline gives CDR1 SGDLS, CDR2 YYNGEE. CDR3 sequence: CASSVPTSTETTSTDTQYF. The CDR3 DNA is TGTGCCAGCAGCGTGCCCACTAGCACCGAGACTACTAGCACAGATACGCAGTATTTT.

This clone was seen only a few times. The V call is TRBV20-1, the J call TRBJ2-1; D is undetermined. Trimming took off 3 bases at V and 7 bases at J, with 4 bases between the two ends. This CDR3 has 10 amino acids. CDR1 is DFQATT and CDR2 is SNEGSKA in the germline V gene (reference sequence). The CDR3 bases are TGCAGTGCTAGCCGGAATGAGCAGTTCTTC. Protein sequence: CSASRNEQFF.

This clone has more than one count but fewer than ten. The sample carries other DNA sequences with the same CDR3. The chain recombines TRBV5-1 with TRBJ2-7; TRBD1 agrees at 10 bases. Germline values: CDR1 SGHRS, CDR2 YFSETQ. V dropped 3 bases and J dropped 5; count of bases not matched to a gene: 8. This CDR3 has 15 amino acids. The CDR3 spells CASSYGQGGSNEQYF. For the CDR3, the DNA is TGCGCCAGCAGCTACGGACAGGGGGGATCGAACGAGCAGTACTTC.

The V gene is TRBV10-3, the J gene TRBJ2-7, with 8 positions matching TRBD2. The CDR3 consists of 17 residues. Germline values: CDR1 ENHRY, CDR2 SYGVKD. The V gene end was trimmed by 4 bases and the J gene end by 2 bases; junction bases not matched to a gene: 13. CDR3 region: CAISGNPSGPNTYEQYF. In nucleotides, the CDR3 is TGTGCCATCAGTGGGAACCCTAGCGGGCCGAACACCTACGAGCAGTACTTC.

J is TRBJ1-3 and V is TRBV12-3 or TRBV12-4; D gene ambiguous. V was trimmed by 6 bases and J by 9 bases, leaving 15 bases between them. The CDR3 is 13 amino acids. CDR3 sequence (DNA): TGTGCCAGCAGGCTGGAGGATCTTGGCACCATATATTTT. It translates to CASRLEDLGTIYF.

A single count supports this clone. The DNA for the CDR3 is TGTGCCAGCAGCTTAGGGATCGGCAGGGGGCGTTCCATGAACACTGAAGCTTTCTTT. Translation: CASSLGIGRGRSMNTEAFF. The rearrangement links TRBV7-8 to TRBJ1-1; 8 bases are a match to TRBD1. J gave up 0 bases and V 1 base, and 13 bases lay outside the gene matches. The V gene's germline CDR1 is SGHVS and CDR2 FQNEAQ. This CDR3 comprises 19 residues.

Note on this clone: This same CDR3 is encoded by further DNA sequences in the sample. The V call is TRBV7-2, the J call TRBJ1-1; no firm D call. Trimming left V 1 base short and J 1 base short, with 4 bases between. Germline V gene data show CDR1 as SGHTA and CDR2 as FQGNSA. The CDR3 is 13 amino acids. CDR3 loop: CASSLEANTEAFF. In DNA, the CDR3 is TGTGCCAGCAGCTTAGAGGCGAACACTGAAGCTTTCTTT.

The chain links TRBV19 to TRBJ2-1; D not certain. Germline values: CDR1 LNHDA, CDR2 SQIVND (reference sequence). Trimming stripped 7 bases from V and 3 bases from J, with 16 bases between. This CDR3 region has 15 residues. This CDR3 is CASTPQDGYYNEQFF. The CDR3 DNA sequence: TGTGCCAGTACCCCGCAGGATGGGTACTACAATGAGCAGTTCTTC.

The chain is built from TRBV24-1 and TRBJ2-5, with TRBD2 matching over 7 bases. The germline gives CDR1 KGHDR, CDR2 SFDVKD. The ends lost 5 bases at V and 4 bases at J; junction bases unmatched: 3. This CDR3 is built from 13 residues. The chain's CDR3 is CATSVAGAETQYF. As DNA, the CDR3 is TGTGCCACCAGTGTGGCGGGAGCAGAGACCCAGTACTTC.

The gene calls are TRBV7-2 and TRBJ2-5; the match to TRBD2 covers 8 bases. V lost 7 bases and J lost 3; bases outside the gene matches: 4. The germline CDR1 and CDR2 sequences are SGHTA and FQGNSA. The CDR3 loop spans 13 amino acids. CDR3 region: CASTTGGEETQYF. The CDR3 DNA reads as TGTGCCAGCACCACCGGGGGGGAAGAGACCCAGTACTTC.

J is TRBJ2-5 and V is TRBV7-7; the D gene is possibly TRBD2 (6 bases). Deletions cut 7 bases from V and 1 base from J, with 10 bases between. From germline, CDR1 is SSHAT and CDR2 FNYEAQ (reference sequence). The length of the CDR3 is 13 residues. DNA of the CDR3: TGTGCCAGCACGCGGGACTTCCAAGAGACCCAGTACTTC. The encoded protein is CASTRDFQETQYF.

This clone was seen only once. CDR3 region: CASSYRTGDGSRGYTF. As DNA, the CDR3 is TGTGCCAGCAGTTACCGGACAGGGGACGGGAGTCGTGGCTACACCTTC. The chain recombines TRBV6-2 or TRBV6-3 with TRBJ1-2; 9 bases match TRBD1. CDR3 size: 16 residues. V trimming: 2 bases; J trimming: 7 bases; junction bases outside the gene matches: 11. CDR1 is MNHEY, CDR2 SVGEGT, per germline.

The V call is TRBV14, the J call TRBJ1-2, with D possibly being TRBD1 (6 bases). The CDR3 is made up of 15 amino acids. Germline assignment: CDR1 SGHDN and CDR2 FVKESK. Trimming removed 4 bases at V and 5 bases at J, with 17 bases between. CDR3 sequence reads: CASSLAWGADYGYTF. The CDR3 bases are TGTGCCAGCAGCCTTGCGTGGGGGGCCGATTATGGCTACACCTTC.

This chain links TRBV27 with TRBJ1-6; D not certain. Germline CDR1 is MNHEY and CDR2 is SMNVEV (reference sequence). The CDR3 length is 13 residues. V lost 3 bases to trimming and J lost 3 bases, with 3 bases between them. Written as DNA, the CDR3 is TGTGCCAGCAGTTTTCTCTATAATTCACCCCTCCACTTT. It encodes CASSFLYNSPLHF.

This clone appeared once. The rearrangement links TRBV29-1 to TRBJ2-1, with 10 bases identical to TRBD1. There are 15 residues in the CDR3. V shed 8 bases and J 2 bases; nucleotides not matched to a gene: 9. The germline gives CDR1 SQVTM, CDR2 ANQGSEA. CDR3 DNA sequence: TGCAGCCATGGGGGGGACAGGGGCCCCTACAATGAGCAGTTCTTC. Its protein product is CSHGGDRGPYNEQFF.

The chain combines TRBV5-1 with TRBJ1-1; no definite D call. The length of the CDR3 is 13 residues. V was pared by 3 bases and J by 1 base, with 7 bases between. In germline, CDR1 is SGHRS, CDR2 YFSETQ. Here the CDR3 DNA reads TGCGCCAGCAGCTCCGACCCGAACACTGAAGCTTTCTTT. It translates to CASSSDPNTEAFF. Looking up the rest from reference TRBV5-1 and TRBJ1-1 gives the full variable domain: KAGVTQTPRYLIKTRGQQVTLSCSPISGHRSVSWYQQTPGQGLQFLFEYFSETQRNKGNFPGRFSGRQFSNSRSEMNVSTLELGDSALYLCASSSDPNTEAFFGQGTRLTVV.

Turning to this clone: The same CDR3 also results from other DNA sequences found in this sample. The chain's CDR3 is CATSVGSTDTQYF. CDR3 DNA sequence: TGTGCCACCAGTGTAGGTAGCACAGATACGCAGTATTTT. V is TRBV24-1 and J is TRBJ2-3, with D unclear. Germline CDR1 is KGHDR and CDR2 is SFDVKD. The V and J ends lost 5 bases and 0 bases respectively, with 5 bases between them. The CDR3 contains 13 residues.

A note on this clone: At one end the junction does not follow the germline gene, possibly because of a read error. The genes are TRBV6-1 and TRBJ2-2; a possible D gene is TRBD2 (6 bases). This CDR3 comprises 13 residues. In germline, CDR1 is MNHNS, CDR2 SASEGT. CDR3 sequence reads: CASSEWRDGEMFF. The CDR3 nucleotides read TGTGCCAGCAGTGAATGGCGGGACGGGGAGATGTTTTTT.

This clone was observed once. This chain links TRBV5-1 with TRBJ2-3, with TRBD1 matching 8 bases. Trimming at V came to 7 bases and at J to 1 base, leaving 8 bases not matched to a gene. This CDR3 region has 15 residues. Germline V gene sequence: CDR1 SGHRS, CDR2 YFSETQ. The CDR3 DNA is TGCGCCAGCCACACCGGGACAGGAGGCACAGATACGCAGTATTTT. Translation gives CASHTGTGGTDTQYF.

This rearrangement joins TRBV12-3 or TRBV12-4 to TRBJ1-4, with 9 nucleotides matching TRBD1. This CDR3 spans 13 amino acids. The V and J ends lost 6 bases and 7 bases, in that order; junction bases with no gene match: 3. CDR3 DNA: TGTGCCAGCAGGCGGGACAGGGCTGAAAAACTGTTTTTT. Its translation: CASRRDRAEKLFF.

The chain uses TRBV3-1 (or the pseudogene TRBV3-2) and TRBJ2-1; 8 positions match TRBD2. V lost 1 base to trimming and J lost 7 bases; unmatched junction nucleotides: 9. CDR1 and CDR2 from the germline V gene are LGHDT and YNNKEL (reference sequence). The CDR3 sequence is 16 residues long. CDR3 coding DNA: TGTGCCAGCAGCCAAGCCTGGGCGGGAGGACTAAATGAGCAGTTCTTC. Translation: CASSQAWAGGLNEQFF.

The chain has TRBV28 and TRBJ2-7; possibly TRBD1 for D (7 bases). Deletions cut 11 bases from V and 3 bases from J, with 17 bases between. This CDR3 is built from 13 residues. Per germline, CDR1 MDHEN and CDR2 SYDVKM. DNA for the CDR3: TGTGCCCCGCCCAGGGGGGACCGCTACGAGCAGTACTTC. This codes for CAPPRGDRYEQYF.

The chain joins TRBV10-3 to TRBJ2-2, with 8 bases aligning to TRBD2. The CDR3 contains 15 residues. With 2 bases clipped from V and 1 base from J, the junction kept 0 bases outside the gene matches. CDR1 and CDR2 from the germline V gene are ENHRY and SYGVKD. CDR3 amino acids: CAISELAGNTGELFF. As DNA, the CDR3 is TGTGCCATCAGTGAGCTAGCGGGGAACACCGGGGAGCTGTTTTTT.

V gene TRBV7-8 combines with J gene TRBJ2-1; 9 bases agree with TRBD2. J gave up 6 bases and V 6 bases, and 12 bases lay outside the gene matches. This CDR3 region has 16 residues. Germline V gene data show CDR1 as SGHVS and CDR2 as FQNEAQ. CDR3 residues: CASRSSLAGIPNEQFF. In DNA, the CDR3 is TGTGCCAGCAGATCTAGCCTAGCGGGAATCCCCAATGAGCAGTTCTTC.

CDR3 DNA: TGTGCCAGCAGGGTTGGACTAGCGGGGCTAAATGAGCAGTTCTTC. Its protein is CASRVGLAGLNEQFF. V usage is TRBV2 and J usage is TRBJ2-1; TRBD2 matches at 12 bases. Germline CDR1 is SNHLY and CDR2 is FYNNEI. This CDR3 contains 15 residues. V trimming: 6 bases; J trimming: 7 bases; junction bases outside the gene matches: 7.

The V call is TRBV12-3 or TRBV12-4, the J call TRBJ2-7; TRBD1 matches 8 bases. V trimming: 6 bases; J trimming: 6 bases; junction bases outside the gene matches: 7. This CDR3 is 13 amino acids long. The CDR3 coding sequence is TGTGCCAGCAGAAGAGACAGGGGAGGCGAGCAGTACTTC. Its translation: CASRRDRGGEQYF.

The chain has TRBV20-1 and TRBJ1-5; D gene uncertain. The CDR3 is 11 amino acids. Germline values: CDR1 DFQATT, CDR2 SNEGSKA (reference sequence). Deletions cut 6 bases from V and 9 bases from J, with 12 bases between. The CDR3 sequence is CSARSDGPQHF. The DNA for the CDR3 is TGCAGTGCCCGATCAGACGGGCCCCAGCATTTT.